This T cell receptor beta chain was identified in a study of cytomegalovirus exposure and HLA in healthy donors (dated by TCRdb to about 2017). Describing the broader study: According to an earlier analysis of several hundred of the donors, about 179 million T cells yielded 90 million to 140 million unique TCR beta sequences and approximately 300 Gb of sequence data. An early release covering some 640 HLA-typed donors comprised roughly 300 gigabases of sequencing data and around 85 million unique TCR sequences. Of the approximately 400 genotyped donors, 70% to 90% were placed in the genetic ancestry cluster associated with self-reported Caucasian donors. The study aimed to test whether cataloging public T cell receptors could reveal signatures of past pathogen exposure. Using immunosequencing, the study profiled T cell repertoires from 500 to 800 subjects and related those repertoires to cytomegalovirus serostatus. Along with the approximately 700-subject first cohort, a separate validation cohort of 120 different subjects was used. The study combined high-throughput TCR immunosequencing, statistical association of individual TCRs with disease status, and machine learning to predict cytomegalovirus infection status. A later analysis re-examined previously published TCR beta repertoires from about 670 donors and added high-resolution HLA genotyping to investigate patterns of TCR occurrence. In the later analysis, no new phenotypic data were used to find candidate immune exposures; instead, reliance was placed on TCR beta sequences and their occurrence across donors. To decide whether each TCR beta V gene segment behaved as functional or pseudogenic, an earlier analysis of some 580 of the donors relied on high-throughput TCR beta sequencing. Donor age, sex, ethnicity and CMV serostatus were compiled alongside the repertoire data. A later genetic analysis took genome-wide SNP genotypes for 398 of the 666 donors and used that subset as a discovery cohort. Every discovery cohort repertoire had been produced on one sequencing platform. HLA typing included class I and class II loci at four-digit resolution. The number of typed donors differed by locus: about 629-630 for A, B, C, DRB1 and DQB1; 500 to 550 for DQA1; 606 for DPA1; and some 470 for DPB1. About 5 DR-DQ haplotypes were handled as single units for association and clustering, since linkage in the cohort was strong. Among some 410 genotyped donors of the cohort, an average of about 240,000 unique TCR beta nucleotide sequences was sequenced per donor, of which roughly 17% were non-productive.

Libraries were built with the immunoSEQ multiplex PCR assay. For the multiplex PCR, a mixture combining 60 forward primers for TCR Vbeta segments and 13 reverse primers for TCR Jbeta segments was used. The CDR3 region of rearranged TCR beta genes was amplified from genomic DNA with a multiplex PCR assay. The Illumina HiSeq System was used to sequence the amplified TCR beta libraries as 87-base-pair reads. The paper's processing steps were these. A later analysis counted approximately 74 million unique TCR beta chains across the 600 to 850 repertoires, and some 11 million of these chains were shared by at least two donors. Raw reads were error-corrected and collapsed into unique sequences by a nearest-neighbor algorithm in which closely related sequences were merged to remove PCR and sequencing errors. Alignment of CDR3 sequences to IMGT reference sequences was used to assign V, D and J gene segments. For a sequence to be retained, a match of at least six nucleotides to both a V gene segment and a J gene segment was required. Rearrangements were classified as productive when the CDR3 lacked stop codons and remained in frame with V and J, and all other rearrangements were classified as non-productive. CDR3 was defined according to IMGT convention as the region running from the second conserved V-encoded cysteine to the conserved J-encoded phenylalanine. Sequences without an unambiguous match to a single V gene segment were excluded from the earlier analysis of approximately 600 of the donors. In an earlier analysis of several hundred of the donors, V segments were called functional above 56.7% productive rearrangements and were called segregating when the between-donor standard deviation exceeded 5%. To diagnose cytomegalovirus status from the catalog of TCR beta chain sequences, a statistical classification framework was built. V and J gene assignment, in a later analysis, came from comparing TCR nucleotide sequences with IMGT/GENE-DB human TR gene sequences. The TCRdist pipeline was used in a later analysis to assign CDR3 sequences and most-parsimonious VDJ recombination scenarios. A later analysis defined each TCR beta chain by its CDR3 amino acid sequence plus V-gene family, and excluded reads lacking a unique V-gene family. To address suspected cross-contamination and a sequencing artifact, a later analysis removed approximately 590 highly shared, low-generation-probability nucleotide sequences. A later analysis calculated a clonal expansion index for each public chain from normalized within-repertoire ranks of inferred template counts. In a later analysis, generation probabilities were computed with a VDJ recombination model fitted to out-of-frame rearrangements, and the resulting probabilities were checked against IGoR. Hypergeometric tests were used in a later analysis to score TCR-TCR, TCR-HLA and TCR-CMV co-occurrence, with a repertoire-size bias correction applied to the TCR pairs. A later analysis estimated false discovery rates by permuting HLA or CMV assignments 20 times. In a later analysis, co-occurring TCRs were grouped with DBSCAN, and TCRdist sequence similarity was added when clustering was performed within HLA-allele-positive subsets. Repertoires with fewer than 30,000 or more than 120,000 public chains were left out of co-occurrence clustering, as were roughly five repertoires with anomalous nucleotide sharing. TCRdb retrieved this table from immuneACCESS and kept in-frame rearrangements only. Not all clones are present; in checked studies, unresolved V genes account for under half, and no reason is known for the remainder. For V, J and clone size, that table is used; D and trimming come from the DNA. The table for this sample lists approximately 72,000 clones. The top ten constitute 2.7% of the sample.

In total, around 600 healthy bone marrow donors made up the cohort. At the time of sampling, all cohort members were nominally healthy, though unrecorded immune exposures were likely present. The donor tested CMV seronegative and was one of the 352 seronegative cohort members. Every donor gave a peripheral blood sample, and the peripheral blood mononuclear cells from that sample were used for TCR beta sequencing. The Qiagen DNeasy Blood Extraction Kit was used to extract genomic DNA from the blood cell samples. According to the germline V gene (reference sequence), CDR1 reads SGHAT and CDR2 reads FQDESV. Germline trimming: 4 bases from V, 3 bases from J; junction bases outside gene matches: 2. The CDR3 holds 16 amino acids from the cysteine to the phenylalanine. This entry keeps only the CDR3 DNA: 48 bases, framed from base 1. Concerning this clone: Its antigen target is currently unknown.

Summary of the overall study and its limitations: The authors suggested that the approach could potentially be generalized to other disease states and immunological phenotypes. The classifier was reported to diagnose cytomegalovirus status with high specificity and sensitivity in both the original and validation cohorts. A further reported finding was that TCR beta sequences accurately predicted the HLA-A and HLA-B alleles for most subjects in the first cohort. Because HLA typing was unavailable for some donors at each locus, only the typed subset was used in association tests. Immune exposure information for the cohort was limited to CMV serostatus. In vitro tests confirmed that a few of the cytomegalovirus-associated TCR beta chains recognize cytomegalovirus antigens. Approximately 16 rarely observed V segments, including chromosome 9 orphons, were excluded from the earlier analysis of some 590 of the donors because counts were too low. The study gave a list of 150 to 200 TCR beta chains associated with cytomegalovirus. Roughly uniform sequencing depth across donors was assumed in presence/absence analyses, although this assumption may not hold. Linkage disequilibrium might explain the correlated functional status among segregating V segments, but an unknown experimental factor could not be ruled out. This cohort had only TCR beta chains sequenced, and the lack of alpha or paired-chain data limited which features could be detected. The 87-base-pair reads could not distinguish some IMGT-functional V segments, including TRBV6-2 and TRBV6-3, so those segments were excluded. In a later analysis, most CMV-associated TCR beta chains were found to appear HLA-restricted, with HLA associations seemingly driven largely by CMV exposure. A later analysis found that HLA-associated TCR beta chains were more clonally expanded and had lower generation probabilities than equally common non-associated chains. An association between a missense DCLRE1C variant and V-gene and J-gene trimming of TCR beta chains was found in a later genetic analysis and replicated in an independent cohort. Assigning TCR associations to individual alleles was difficult when HLA alleles, especially DR and DQ, strongly co-occurred. In a later analysis, the rate of TCR association differed among HLA loci, with DRB1 alleles having the most associated TCRs and HLA-C alleles having the fewest. According to a later genetic analysis, donors in an Asian-associated ancestry cluster had fewer N-insertions in productive TCRs than the approximately 670-donor mean. Most TCR sequences were observed very rarely across donors, whereas some public TCRs were present in many individuals. In a later analysis, several top co-occurrence clusters were reported to appear linked to parvovirus B19, influenza, CMV and Epstein-Barr virus. A cluster of highly shared sequence variants was judged likely to be a technical artifact of the sequencing pipeline. Broadly in line with IMGT annotations, most TCR beta V segments showed up in productive rearrangements about 90% or about 30% of the time in an earlier analysis of 450 to 750 of the donors. At a false discovery rate of 0.05, a later analysis linked under 20,000 TCR beta sequences to specific HLA alleles.

Source material: PBMCs. The rearranged chain carries TRBV11-1 and TRBJ2-3, with 15 bases in between that match TRBD2. This TCR was recovered from a man between 40 and 49 years old in good health and CMV-seronegative. The CDR3 in this case is CASSSGLAGGTDTQYF. The DNA is as follows: TGTGCCAGCAGCTCGGGACTAGCGGGGGGAACAGATACGCAGTATTTT.